The 14 T cell receptor beta chains below come from one sample, sequenced in a study of control samples from healthy donors and cancer patients. Sequenced by immunoSEQ multiplex PCR; TCRdb stores in-frame clones only, minus some. The sample table sets out roughly 190,000 clones. Sequenced sample: blood. These receptors originate from a woman between 25 and 40 years old in good health.

The chain recombines TRBV28 with TRBJ1-5; D ambiguous. V lost 2 bases, J lost 6 bases, and 14 bases lay in between. The germline V gene has CDR1 MDHEN and CDR2 SYDVKM. The CDR3 has 15 amino acids. The CDR3 is CASSLTPFGGQPQHF. The CDR3 nucleotides read TGTGCCAGCAGTTTAACCCCCTTCGGTGGTCAGCCCCAGCATTTT.

The chain recombines TRBV2 with TRBJ1-5; the D is unclear. The CDR3 runs 14 residues. Germline V gene lookup returns CDR1 SNHLY and CDR2 FYNNEI. V was trimmed by 2 bases and J by 2 bases, leaving 7 bases between them. The CDR3 DNA follows: TGTGCCAGCAGTGAAAGGGCAGGCAATCAGCCCCAGCATTTT. As protein: CASSERAGNQPQHF.

The J gene is TRBJ1-3, the V gene TRBV11-2; D unclear. The CDR3 length is 14 residues. Germline V lookup: CDR1 SGHAT, CDR2 FQNNGV. V gave up 3 bases and J gave up 0 bases, with 6 bases separating them. This CDR3 reads CASSFQSSGNTIYF. In nucleotides, the CDR3 is TGTGCCAGCAGCTTTCAGAGCTCTGGAAACACCATATATTTT.

The chain uses TRBV6-4 and TRBJ1-3; no clear D gene. Trimming stripped 3 bases from V and 0 bases from J, with 9 bases between. Germline CDR1 MRHNA, CDR2 SNTAGT. The length of the CDR3 is 15 residues. For the CDR3, the DNA is TGTGCCAGCAGTGAGACCTCATTCTCTGGAAACACCATATATTTT. Protein product: CASSETSFSGNTIYF.

V is TRBV25-1 and J is TRBJ1-1; TRBD1 might be the D (5 bases). This CDR3 spans 13 amino acids. The germline V gene has CDR1 MGHDK and CDR2 SYGVNS. Trimming stripped 3 bases from V and 6 bases from J, with 11 bases between. Written as DNA, the CDR3 is TGTGCCAGCAGTGATCTCAGGGTTGCTGAAGCTTTCTTT. This codes for CASSDLRVAEAFF.

This chain joins TRBV19 and TRBJ1-2; TRBD1 is a possible D gene (5 bases). Germline V gives CDR1 LNHDA, CDR2 SQIVND (reference sequence). The CDR3 consists of 14 residues. The germline V and J ends were trimmed by 6 bases and 2 bases, with 13 bases remaining between them. DNA of the CDR3: TGTGCCAGTAGCTGGGCTCGGGGCAACTATGGCTACACCTTC. Its translation is CASSWARGNYGYTF.

The genes are TRBV18 and TRBJ1-4; D is uncertain. Trimming left V 3 bases short and J 3 bases short, with 8 bases between. The CDR3 extends over 14 amino acids. CDR1 is KGHSH, CDR2 LQKENI, per germline. In DNA, the CDR3 is TGTGCCAGCTCACCTCAGGAAGCTAATGAAAAACTGTTTTTT. This sequence encodes CASSPQEANEKLFF.

The V gene is TRBV6-1, the J gene TRBJ2-6; D tentatively reads TRBD1 or TRBD2 (6 bases each). The CDR3 loop spans 16 amino acids. The V gene's germline CDR1 is MNHNS and CDR2 SASEGT. V was cut by 1 base and J by 4 bases, with 11 bases left in between. CDR3 protein: CASSEGGGSGANVLTF. DNA for the CDR3: TGTGCCAGCAGTGAAGGAGGGGGGTCGGGGGCCAACGTCCTGACTTTC.

The chain combines TRBV28 with TRBJ2-7; 7 bases agree with TRBD1. CDR1 MDHEN and CDR2 SYDVKM come from the germline V gene. The CDR3 covers 13 residues. V was pared by 3 bases and J by 6 bases, with 5 bases of the junction left unmatched. The CDR3 DNA is TGTGCCAGCAGTTTCAACAGGGGCCTCGAGCAGTACTTC. Residues: CASSFNRGLEQYF.

The chain joins TRBV29-1 to TRBJ2-7; D unclear. The V end was cut by 5 bases, the J end by 2 bases, with 4 bases between. In germline, CDR1 is SQVTM, CDR2 ANQGSEA. The CDR3 consists of 10 residues. DNA of the CDR3: TGCAGCGTTCTCACCTACGAGCAGTACTTC. Translation: CSVLTYEQYF.

The CDR3 DNA follows: TGTGCCAGCAGTTATCAACTCTCTAGCACAGATACGCAGTATTTT. Translating gives CASSYQLSSTDTQYF. The V call is TRBV6-2 or TRBV6-3, the J call TRBJ2-3; D call uncertain. The CDR3 covers 15 residues. CDR1 and CDR2 from the germline V gene are MNHEY and SVGEGT. Trimming cost V 3 bases and J 0 bases, with 10 bases left between them.

CDR3 sequence (DNA): TGTGCCACCAGTGATCCCTCAGGGGGCGCCGAGTTGAATGGCTACACCTTC. The encoded protein is CATSDPSGGAELNGYTF. This chain uses TRBV24-1 with TRBJ1-2; 8 bases are a match to TRBD1. Germline assignment: CDR1 KGHDR and CDR2 SFDVKD. The J segment lost 6 bases and the V segment lost 3 bases, leaving 14 bases of the junction unmatched. The CDR3 extends over 17 amino acids.

The rearrangement joins TRBV19 to TRBJ2-2; possibly TRBD2 for D (5 bases). The V and J ends lost 7 bases and 6 bases respectively, with 12 bases between them. Germline lookup yields CDR1 LNHDA and CDR2 SQIVND (reference sequence). This CDR3 is built from 13 residues. CDR3 bases: TGTGCCAGTACTGGGGTGGGAGCCGGGGAGCTGTTTTTT. Its protein is CASTGVGAGELFF.

V is TRBV3-1 (or the pseudogene TRBV3-2) and J is TRBJ2-1, with TRBD2 matching over 10 bases. The CDR3 contains 16 residues. Germline V gene data show CDR1 as LGHDT and CDR2 as YNNKEL (reference sequence). Trimming removed 6 bases from V and 9 bases from J; junction bases left unmatched: 14. CDR3 loop: CASSPPYSGGGGEQFF. CDR3 nucleotides: TGTGCCAGCAGTCCTCCCTACAGCGGGGGGGGAGGTGAGCAGTTCTTC.